These 23 T cell receptor beta chains were all obtained from the same sample, sequenced in a study of OX40 agonist ivuxolimab in advanced cancers. Sequencing was performed with immunoSEQ multiplex PCR; in TCRdb, only in-frame clones are kept and a portion is missing. The repertoire holds fewer than 80,000 clones, with about 85% as singletons. The starting material was CD4+ or CD8+ T cells sorted from blood, obtained in a trial of the OX40 agonist ivuxolimab. All receptors come from an adult with an advanced solid tumor such as melanoma, head and neck, liver or kidney cancer.

This chain joins TRBV21-1 and TRBJ2-7; the table's TRBD2 call for D was not verified on the DNA. TRBV21-1 is classified as a pseudogene. This CDR3 is 15 amino acids long. The CDR3 DNA sequence: TGTGCCAGCAGCAAAGTTGCAGCGGGAGGGCACGAGCAGTACTTC. Translating gives CASSKVAAGGHEQYF.

The sample holds one count of this clone. The rearrangement joins TRBV28 to TRBJ1-6; no reliable D call. Between the trimmed V and J ends, which lost 5 bases and 0 bases, there was a span of 8 bases. The CDR3 extends over 15 amino acids. The germline CDR1 and CDR2 sequences are MDHEN and SYDVKM. DNA of the CDR3: TGTGCCAGCAGTGCCAGGAGCTCCTATAATTCACCCCTCCACTTT. Its protein product is CASSARSSYNSPLHF.

This clone showed up just a few times. The genes are TRBV5-1 and TRBJ1-2; 8 bases map to TRBD1. V shed 0 bases and J 6 bases; nucleotides not matched to a gene: 4. This CDR3 has 14 amino acids. In germline, CDR1 is SGHRS, CDR2 YFSETQ. CDR3 residues: CASSLASGGNGYTF. In nucleotides, the CDR3 is TGCGCCAGCAGCTTGGCGTCAGGGGGCAATGGCTACACCTTC. Variable domain in full (rest from reference TRBV5-1 and TRBJ1-2): KAGVTQTPRYLIKTRGQQVTLSCSPISGHRSVSWYQQTPGQGLQFLFEYFSETQRNKGNFPGRFSGRQFSNSRSEMNVSTLELGDSALYLCASSLASGGNGYTFGSGTRLTVV.

This chain joins TRBV7-2 and TRBJ2-1, with D hard to call. Germline assignment: CDR1 SGHTA and CDR2 FQGNSA. The CDR3 has 14 residues. V was trimmed by 1 base and J by 6 bases, leaving 10 bases between them. This CDR3 is CASSLVPRGNEQFF. CDR3 bases: TGTGCCAGCAGCTTAGTACCCCGCGGCAATGAGCAGTTCTTC.

The rearrangement joins TRBV11-1 to TRBJ2-7; 15 bases are shared with TRBD2. This CDR3 contains 17 residues. Per germline, CDR1 SGHAT and CDR2 FQDESV (reference sequence). With V trimmed by 4 bases and J by 1 base, 5 bases remained unmatched. CDR3 sequence (DNA): TGTGCCAGCAGCTGGGGACTAGCGGGGGGCTTTTCCTACGAGCAGTACTTC. Its protein product is CASSWGLAGGFSYEQYF.

The chain employs TRBV6-5 and TRBJ2-5, with D maybe TRBD1 (6 bases). Trimming removed 5 bases at V and 4 bases at J, with 14 bases between. CDR3 length: 14 residues. Germline V gene data show CDR1 as MNHEY and CDR2 as SVGAGI. This CDR3 reads CASSTGQTRETQYF. CDR3 nucleotide sequence: TGTGCCAGCAGTACCGGACAGACACGAGAGACCCAGTACTTC.

This chain joins TRBV5-1 and TRBJ2-3; 7 bases are shared with TRBD1. This CDR3 has 16 amino acids. V trimming: 3 bases; J trimming: 7 bases; junction bases outside the gene matches: 14. The germline gives CDR1 SGHRS, CDR2 YFSETQ. CDR3 DNA sequence: TGCGCCAGCAGCTCAGGACAGGCTACTCGAGTAAATACGCAGTATTTT. Residues: CASSSGQATRVNTQYF.

Details on this clone: A junction boundary mismatches the germline segment, possibly from a read error. The chain carries TRBV11-3 and TRBJ2-7, with 10 bases aligning to TRBD2. Germline values: CDR1 SGHNT, CDR2 YENEEA. This CDR3 has 16 residues. Written as DNA, the CDR3 is TGTGCCAGCAGCTTAGGTTTTCAGCGGGAGGGGCACGAGCGGTACTTC. The encoded protein is CASSLGFQREGHERYF.

This rearrangement joins TRBV7-2 to TRBJ1-2, with D uncertain. From germline, CDR1 is SGHTA and CDR2 FQGNSA. V lost 3 bases, J lost 8 bases, and 13 bases lay in between. The CDR3 is 13 residues long. The CDR3 coding sequence is TGTGCCAGCAGCTTCCTCGATCAACGGGGCTACACCTTC. As protein: CASSFLDQRGYTF.

The chain is built from TRBV28 and TRBJ1-1; D gene ambiguous. CDR3 length: 15 residues. CDR1 and CDR2 (germline): MDHEN, SYDVKM. Trimming removed 1 base at V and 0 bases at J, with 9 bases between. The CDR3 nucleotides are TGTGCCAGCAGTTTATATCAGGTTGTGAACACTGAAGCTTTCTTT. Its translation is CASSLYQVVNTEAFF. The full variable domain, completed using reference TRBV28 and TRBJ1-1, is DVKVTQSSRYLVKRTGEKVFLECVQDMDHENMFWYRQDPGLGLRLIYFSYDVKMKEKGDIPEGYSVSREKKERFSLILESASTNQTSMYLCASSLYQVVNTEAFFGQGTRLTVV.

The chain joins TRBV5-5 to TRBJ2-7, with 8 bases that match TRBD1. The CDR3 runs to 14 residues. The junction had 6 bases not matched to a gene; V was cut back by 4 bases and J by 3 bases. In germline, CDR1 is SGHKS, CDR2 YYEKEE (reference sequence). The CDR3 spells CASSLVDRDYEQYF. In DNA form, the CDR3 reads TGTGCCAGCAGCCTGGTGGACAGGGACTACGAGCAGTACTTC.

The rearrangement joins TRBV5-1 to TRBJ2-2; D unresolved. This CDR3 is 14 amino acids long. CDR1 and CDR2 (germline): SGHRS, YFSETQ. V gave up 0 bases and J gave up 4 bases, with 7 bases separating them. In nucleotides, the CDR3 is TGCGCCAGCAGCTTGGCTGGGATCACCGGGGAGCTGTTTTTT. This codes for CASSLAGITGELFF.

This clone is a singleton in its sample. The rearrangement joins TRBV5-5 to TRBJ1-6; TRBD1 matches at 8 bases. Per germline, CDR1 SGHKS and CDR2 YYEKEE (reference sequence). This CDR3 has 18 residues. V dropped 0 bases and J dropped 4; count of bases not matched to a gene: 9. CDR3 protein: CASSLGRLTGDYNSPLHF. CDR3 coding DNA: TGTGCCAGCAGCTTGGGGCGGTTGACAGGGGATTATAATTCACCCCTCCACTTT. Looking up the rest from reference TRBV5-5 and TRBJ1-6 gives the full variable domain: DAGVTQSPTHLIKTRGQQVTLRCSPISGHKSVSWYQQVLGQGPQFIFQYYEKEERGRGNFPDRFSARQFPNYSSELNVNALLLGDSALYLCASSLGRLTGDYNSPLHFGNGTRLTVT.

The rearrangement uses TRBV6-5 and TRBJ1-2; D is perhaps TRBD1 (6 bases). V was trimmed by 4 bases and J by 4 bases, leaving 13 bases between them. CDR1 is MNHEY, CDR2 SVGAGI, per germline. The CDR3 consists of 14 residues. For the CDR3, the DNA is TGTGCCAGCAGTTCTTACAGGGTGGGCTATGGCTACACCTTC. Amino acid sequence: CASSSYRVGYGYTF.

This rearrangement joins TRBV2 to TRBJ1-2; TRBD1 matches 10 bases. J lost 4 bases, V lost 4 bases, and 3 bases had no gene match. This CDR3 is 14 amino acids long. The germline V gene encodes CDR1 SNHLY and CDR2 FYNNEI. For the CDR3, the DNA is TGTGCCAGCAGTGGGACAGGGGGAACCTATGGCTACACCTTC. It encodes CASSGTGGTYGYTF.

The chain has TRBV11-3 and TRBJ1-1, with D maybe TRBD1 (5 bases). Germline V lookup: CDR1 SGHNT, CDR2 YENEEA. This CDR3 has 13 amino acids. V shed 2 bases and J shed 5 bases, with 9 bases lying between them. This chain's CDR3 is CASSLLGGTEAFF. In DNA form, the CDR3 reads TGTGCCAGCAGCTTATTGGGGGGAACTGAAGCTTTCTTT.

This chain uses TRBV28 with TRBJ2-3, with TRBD2 identical over 11 bases. The CDR3 consists of 16 residues. With 6 bases clipped from V and 5 bases from J, the junction kept 10 bases outside the gene matches. Germline CDR1 reads MDHEN; CDR2 reads SYDVKM. The CDR3: CASSSLSGRAGDTQYF. CDR3 nucleotides: TGTGCCAGCAGCTCCCTTAGCGGGAGGGCCGGAGATACGCAGTATTTT.

This clone was counted between two and nine times. The chain recombines TRBV12-5 with TRBJ2-3, with 7 bases matching TRBD2. The junction had 12 bases not matched to a gene; V was cut back by 7 bases and J by 8 bases. The CDR3 is 14 amino acids. Germline V CDR1 and CDR2: LGHNT, FRNRAP. CDR3 nucleotide sequence: TGTGCTAGTGCGCAGTTCGGGGGGAGGAGTACGCAGTATTTT. Its translation is CASAQFGGRSTQYF. Together with reference TRBV12-5 and TRBJ2-3, the CDR3 gives the full variable domain: DARVTQTPRHKVTEMGQEVTMRCQPILGHNTVFWYRQTMMQGLELLAYFRNRAPLDDSGMPKDRFSAEMPDATLATLKIQPSEPRDSAVYFCASAQFGGRSTQYFGPGTRLTVL.

The gene calls are TRBV28 and TRBJ2-2; D is unclear. The germline CDR1 and CDR2 sequences are MDHEN and SYDVKM. V was cut by 2 bases and J by 1 base, with 20 bases left in between. The CDR3 contains 19 residues. For the CDR3, the DNA is TGTGCCAGCAGTTTAGATCTCCGGAAAAGGGCCTGGAACACCGGGGAGCTGTTTTTT. Its protein is CASSLDLRKRAWNTGELFF.

J is TRBJ2-5 and V is TRBV5-4, with TRBD2 matching over 11 bases. This CDR3 is built from 14 residues. The junction had 3 bases not matched to a gene; V was cut back by 5 bases and J by 3 bases. Germline-derived CDR1 and CDR2 are SGHNT and YYREEE (reference sequence). The CDR3 nucleotides read TGTGCCAGCAGTTATAGCGGGGGGGAAGAGACCCAGTACTTC. It is translated as CASSYSGGEETQYF. Based on the CDR3 plus reference TRBV5-4 and TRBJ2-5, the full variable domain is ETGVTQSPTHLIKTRGQQVTLRCSSQSGHNTVSWYQQALGQGPQFIFQYYREEENGRGNFPPRFSGLQFPNYSSELNVNALELDDSALYLCASSYSGGEETQYFGPGTRLLVL.

The rearrangement joins TRBV5-1 to TRBJ2-7, with a tentative D call TRBD1 (6 bases). The V end lost 3 bases, the J end lost 7 bases, and 17 bases lay between the germline ends. This CDR3 has 14 amino acids. Germline V gene sequence: CDR1 SGHRS, CDR2 YFSETQ. The CDR3 DNA sequence: TGCGCCAGCAGCTCCGGGACACCCATGGGGGAGCAGTACTTC. Translation: CASSSGTPMGEQYF.

This sequence joins TRBV4-2 and TRBJ2-5, with 8 nucleotides matching TRBD2. The CDR3 has 16 residues. V shed 0 bases, J shed 5 bases, and the junction held 8 bases outside the gene matches. Germline CDR1 and CDR2: LGHNA and YNFKEQ. CDR3 in DNA: TGTGCCAGCAGCCAAGATCAAGCGGGAGCAGAGGAGACCCAGTACTTC. This translates into CASSQDQAGAEETQYF.

The genes are TRBV29-1 and TRBJ2-4; D is undetermined. The germline V and J ends were trimmed by 4 bases and 9 bases, with 10 bases remaining between them. CDR1 is SQVTM, CDR2 ANQGSEA, per germline. This CDR3 has 11 residues. Here the CDR3 reads CSVGKRSIQYF. CDR3 bases: TGCAGCGTTGGGAAGAGGAGCATTCAGTACTTC.